Listed below are T cell receptor beta chains from one sample, sequenced in a study of T cell responses to AZD1222 COVID-19 vaccine. Method: immunoSEQ multiplex PCR; TCRdb's copy keeps in-frame clones and lacks some. Among 150,000 to 170,000 clones, 88% were seen once, and the ten largest hold around 3.2%. The sequencing used peripheral blood, collected on day 0 of AZD1222 vaccination. The receptors shown here come from an adult in good health. The CDR3 runs from the conserved cysteine through the conserved F or W.

V gene,J gene,CDR3 protein
TRBV4-1,TRBJ1-3,CASSQVRGTGNTIYF
TRBV7-8,TRBJ2-7,CASSLTLAGGSSSYEQYF
TRBV5-1,TRBJ2-7,CASSLLAGNTYEQYF
TRBV6-4,TRBJ1-2,CASADEAYGYTF
TRBV10-3,TRBJ2-3,CAATAARGSSTDTQYF
TRBV24-1,TRBJ1-2,CATSDSRRGNYGYTF
TRBV5-1,TRBJ2-5,CASSSGGQDQETQYF
TRBV11-2,TRBJ2-7,CASSLGGQAYEQYF
TRBV19,TRBJ1-1,CASSIQGQGAGAFF
TRBV4-1,TRBJ1-2,CASSQAAGKDYGYTF
TRBV6-4,TRBJ2-5,CASSLNAGETQYF
TRBV20-1,TRBJ2-7,CSASRGHEQYF
TRBV12-3/TRBV12-4,TRBJ2-5,CASSLNRQETQYF
TRBV4-1,TRBJ1-6,CASSQEYNSPLHF
TRBV14,TRBJ1-2,CASSRGTGANYGYTF
TRBV19,TRBJ2-3,CASSITGASTDTQYF
TRBV12-3/TRBV12-4,TRBJ1-5,CASSPSKNQPQHF
TRBV19,TRBJ2-3,CASSIQPAGGFTDTQYF
TRBV5-1,TRBJ1-2,CASSLDGTAHNYGYTF
TRBV5-5,TRBJ1-1,CASTYGTGEAFF
TRBV12-3/TRBV12-4,TRBJ1-2,CASSHVDYGYTF
TRBV4-1,TRBJ2-3,CASSLLGGTSTDTQYF
TRBV19,TRBJ1-1,CASSIGQVMNTEAFF
TRBV19,TRBJ1-1,CASSIDRAGLVTEAFF
TRBV2,TRBJ2-7,CASSESGLGNLEQYF
TRBV11-3,TRBJ1-3,CASSHQGRNSGNTIYF
TRBV28,TRBJ1-3,CASGWTRTLSGNTIYF
TRBV5-4,TRBJ1-1,CASSLGTGGNLNTEAFF
TRBV6-5,TRBJ1-1,CASRSTGSNTEAFF
TRBV2,TRBJ1-6,CASSGEVVSPLHF
TRBV28,TRBJ1-5,CASSRSGDAPQHF
TRBV20-1,TRBJ1-1,CSASPAGGAFF
TRBV6-2/TRBV6-3,TRBJ1-2,CASSSGQFPGYTF
TRBV18,TRBJ1-4,CASSRSGSEKLFF
TRBV9,TRBJ2-2,CASSPRLLNTGELFF
TRBV7-2,TRBJ1-5,CASSLDRANQPQHF
TRBV25-1,TRBJ1-4,CASSEPGQINEKLFF
TRBV5-4,TRBJ1-2,CASSSPGQGVGYTF
TRBV11-2,TRBJ2-5,CASSLGETQYF
TRBV19,TRBJ1-6,CASSTYSTPLHF
TRBV2,TRBJ2-2,CASSWRAAGAGTGELFF
TRBV29-1,TRBJ2-7,CSVEAASSRVPYEQYF
TRBV5-5,TRBJ1-6,CASSGRDTFSSYNSPLHF
TRBV5-4,TRBJ1-4,CASSGGQREKLFF
TRBV18,TRBJ1-4,CASSPGTGINEKLFF